One sample yielded the 16 T cell receptor beta chains listed below, sequenced in a study of beta chain features in type 1 diabetes. Expressed TCRB transcripts were sequenced because the entire RNA isolate underwent reverse transcription. Clones were read by immunoSEQ multiplex PCR, and TCRdb kept only the in-frame ones, dropping some. This sample yields under 450,000 clones, of which more than 13% are seen a single time; 0.019% belongs to the top ten. The sequencing sample was made of naive CD4+ T cells from blood. The receptors here all came from a woman aged 18 to 35 in good health.

V usage is TRBV4-1 and J usage is TRBJ2-7; D gene unclear. The germline V and J ends were trimmed by 0 bases and 2 bases, with 11 bases remaining between them. The CDR3 totals 15 residues. Germline V gene data show CDR1 as MGHRA and CDR2 as YSYEKL. CDR3: CASSQDLAVTYEQYF. CDR3 nucleotide sequence: TGCGCCAGCAGCCAAGATCTCGCGGTTACCTACGAGCAGTACTTC.

The table lists this clone with a few counts. The genes are TRBV21-1 and TRBJ2-1; TRBD1 is taken as the D call from the table, unchecked against the DNA. TRBV21-1 constitutes a pseudogene. The CDR3 runs to 16 residues. The CDR3 region has the DNA TGTGCCAGCAGCAAGGGGAAGGGGGCCCTAGGATGTGAGCAGTTCTTC. It specifies CASSKGKGALGCEQFF.

This clone has more than one count but fewer than ten. The V call is TRBV29-1, the J call TRBJ2-7; D perhaps matches TRBD1 (6 bases). The CDR3 consists of 12 residues. Germline values: CDR1 SQVTM, CDR2 ANQGSEA. The V gene lost 7 bases and the J gene lost 6 bases, with 16 bases spanning the gap. The CDR3 protein is CSATIQGREQYF. In nucleotides, the CDR3 is TGCAGCGCTACAATACAGGGTCGCGAGCAGTACTTC.

This clone was counted only a few times. The rearrangement uses TRBV14 and TRBJ1-2, with no clear D. Trimming left V 5 bases short and J 0 bases short, with 7 bases between. The germline V gene encodes CDR1 SGHDN and CDR2 FVKESK. This CDR3 is built from 13 residues. This CDR3 is CASSTLTNYGYTF. In DNA form, the CDR3 reads TGTGCCAGCAGCACTCTAACTAACTATGGCTACACCTTC.

The V and J genes are TRBV18 and TRBJ1-1; D is uncertain. The V and J ends lost 2 bases and 4 bases respectively, with 11 bases between them. CDR1 is KGHSH, CDR2 LQKENI, per germline. This CDR3 is built from 14 residues. In nucleotides, the CDR3 is TGTGCCAGCTCACCATCCAGGTTGAGCACTGAAGCTTTCTTT. This gives the protein CASSPSRLSTEAFF. The full variable domain, with the rest looked up from reference TRBV18 and TRBJ1-1, is NAGVMQNPRHLVRRRGQEARLRCSPMKGHSHVYWYRQLPEEGLKFMVYLQKENIIDESGMPKERFSAEFPKEGPSILRIQQVVRGDSAAYFCASSPSRLSTEAFFGQGTRLTVV.

The chain links TRBV19 to TRBJ2-3, with D possibly being TRBD1 (6 bases). The V gene lost 6 bases and the J gene lost 0 bases, with 16 bases spanning the gap. CDR1 LNHDA and CDR2 SQIVND come from the germline V gene (reference sequence). The CDR3 length is 16 residues. The CDR3 bases are TGTGCCAGTAGACCGGGACATTTAACTAGCACAGATACGCAGTATTTT. As protein: CASRPGHLTSTDTQYF.

In its sample, this clone was seen a few times. V and J are TRBV28 and TRBJ2-1; D perhaps matches TRBD2 (5 bases). V shed 7 bases and J shed 7 bases, with 17 bases lying between them. Germline CDR1 MDHEN, CDR2 SYDVKM. The CDR3 has 14 residues. CDR3 sequence: CASKGQPGGNEQFF. In nucleotides, the CDR3 is TGTGCCAGCAAGGGCCAACCCGGAGGAAATGAGCAGTTCTTC.

This clone was seen a handful of times. The chain is built from TRBV18 and TRBJ2-1; D may be TRBD2 (5 bases). Trimming removed 3 bases at V and 9 bases at J, with 18 bases between. Per germline, CDR1 KGHSH and CDR2 LQKENI. The CDR3 has 15 residues. The CDR3 reads CASSPRVRGWTEQFF. In DNA form, the CDR3 reads TGTGCCAGCTCACCCCGGGTCCGGGGATGGACTGAGCAGTTCTTC.

V usage is TRBV5-6 and J usage is TRBJ2-5, with 9 bases aligning to TRBD2. Germline loops: CDR1 SGHDT, CDR2 YYEEEE. The CDR3 consists of 14 residues. Trimming took 2 bases from V and 5 from J; bases not matched to a gene: 4. CDR3 sequence (DNA): TGTGCCAGCAGCTTAATAGCGGGAGAGGAGACCCAGTACTTC. Its translation is CASSLIAGEETQYF. Based on the CDR3 plus reference TRBV5-6 and TRBJ2-5, the full variable domain is DAGVTQSPTHLIKTRGQQVTLRCSPKSGHDTVSWYQQALGQGPQFIFQYYEEEERQRGNFPDRFSGHQFPNYSSELNVNALLLGDSALYLCASSLIAGEETQYFGPGTRLLVL.

The rearrangement links TRBV5-1 to TRBJ2-7; 7 bases fit TRBD2. V shed 0 bases, J shed 4 bases, and the junction held 10 bases outside the gene matches. The CDR3 is 16 residues long. Germline V gene sequence: CDR1 SGHRS, CDR2 YFSETQ. This CDR3 is CASSLVGSGFSYEQYF. The CDR3 region has the DNA TGCGCCAGCAGCTTGGTCGGTAGCGGGTTCTCTTACGAGCAGTACTTC.

The chain links TRBV5-4 to TRBJ2-1, with a weak D call TRBD2 (6 bases). CDR1 is SGHNT and CDR2 is YYREEE in the germline V gene (reference sequence). V lost 4 bases to trimming and J lost 10 bases, with 24 bases between them. This CDR3 region has 16 residues. CDR3 sequence: CASSPMTRGRDSEQFF. DNA for the CDR3: TGTGCCAGCAGCCCCATGACTAGGGGTCGGGATAGCGAGCAGTTCTTC. The variable domain in full, completed from reference TRBV5-4 and TRBJ2-1, reads ETGVTQSPTHLIKTRGQQVTLRCSSQSGHNTVSWYQQALGQGPQFIFQYYREEENGRGNFPPRFSGLQFPNYSSELNVNALELDDSALYLCASSPMTRGRDSEQFFGPGTRLTVL.

The chain joins TRBV28 to TRBJ2-5, with D possibly matching TRBD1 (6 bases). Trimming took 7 bases from V and 2 from J, leaving 17 bases between them. This CDR3 comprises 15 residues. Germline V CDR1 and CDR2: MDHEN, SYDVKM. This CDR3 is CASNPHETGQETQYF. CDR3 nucleotides: TGTGCCAGCAACCCCCATGAGACAGGTCAAGAGACCCAGTACTTC.

The V gene is TRBV7-2, the J gene TRBJ1-2; D not certain. Looked up from germline, CDR1 is SGHTA and CDR2 is FQGNSA. V lost 5 bases and J lost 8, with 18 bases in between. The CDR3 sequence is 14 residues long. CDR3 in amino acids: CASSAEVAPRGYTF. CDR3 nucleotides: TGTGCCAGCAGCGCAGAGGTTGCTCCTCGCGGCTACACCTTC. Combining the CDR3 with reference TRBV7-2 and TRBJ1-2 gives the whole variable domain GAGVSQSPSNKVTEKGKDVELRCDPISGHTALYWYRQSLGQGLEFLIYFQGNSAPDKSGLPSDRFSAERTGGSVSTLTIQRTQQEDSAVYLCASSAEVAPRGYTFGSGTRLTVV.

This rearrangement joins TRBV5-6 to TRBJ1-1; a possible D gene is TRBD1 (5 bases). V dropped 0 bases and J dropped 7 bases, with 7 bases sitting between them. CDR1 SGHDT and CDR2 YYEEEE come from the germline V gene. This CDR3 is built from 12 residues. The CDR3 spells CASSLGRVEAFF. CDR3 in DNA: TGTGCCAGCAGCTTGGGCAGGGTTGAAGCTTTCTTT.

This clone has only a few counts. The chain is built from TRBV19 and TRBJ1-1, with D possibly being TRBD1 (6 bases). This CDR3 spans 13 amino acids. Germline V gene lookup returns CDR1 LNHDA and CDR2 SQIVND (reference sequence). Trimming pared 8 bases from V and 3 bases from J, leaving 13 bases between. DNA for the CDR3: TGTGCCAGTGTGAGGGGGTTTGACACTGAAGCTTTCTTT. Amino acid sequence: CASVRGFDTEAFF.

This clone was counted only a few times. This chain joins TRBV7-9 and TRBJ2-7, with 11 bases fitting TRBD2. Germline CDR1 reads SEHNR; CDR2 reads FQNEAQ (reference sequence). With 3 bases clipped from V and 1 base from J, the junction kept 2 bases outside the gene matches. The CDR3 totals 15 residues. CDR3 sequence reads: CASSFGLAGSYEQYF. CDR3 DNA sequence: TGTGCCAGCAGCTTCGGACTAGCGGGTTCCTACGAGCAGTACTTC.